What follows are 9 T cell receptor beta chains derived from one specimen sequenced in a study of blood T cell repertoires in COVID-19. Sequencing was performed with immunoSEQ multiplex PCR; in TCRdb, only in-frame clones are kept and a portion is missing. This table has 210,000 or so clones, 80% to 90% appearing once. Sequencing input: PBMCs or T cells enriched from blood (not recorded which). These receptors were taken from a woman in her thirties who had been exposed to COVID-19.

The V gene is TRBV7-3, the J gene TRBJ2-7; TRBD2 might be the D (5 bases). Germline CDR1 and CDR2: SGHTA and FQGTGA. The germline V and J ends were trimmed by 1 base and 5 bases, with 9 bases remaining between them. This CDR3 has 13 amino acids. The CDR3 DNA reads TGTGCCAGCAGCTTAAGGTTCGGGGACGAGCAGTACTTC. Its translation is CASSLRFGDEQYF.

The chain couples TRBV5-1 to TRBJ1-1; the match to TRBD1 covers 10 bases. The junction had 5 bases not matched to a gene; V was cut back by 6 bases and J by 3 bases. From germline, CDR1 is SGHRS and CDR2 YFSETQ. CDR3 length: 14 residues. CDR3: CASTSGTGDTEAFF. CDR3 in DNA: TGCGCCAGCACCTCCGGGACAGGGGACACTGAAGCTTTCTTT.

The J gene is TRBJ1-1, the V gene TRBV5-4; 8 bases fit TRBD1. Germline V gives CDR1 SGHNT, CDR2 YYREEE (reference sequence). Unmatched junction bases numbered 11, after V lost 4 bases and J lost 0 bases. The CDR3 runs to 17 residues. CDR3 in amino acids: CASSPRTGRLVNTEAFF. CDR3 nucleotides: TGTGCCAGCAGCCCACGGACAGGGCGTTTGGTGAACACTGAAGCTTTCTTT.

DNA of the CDR3: TGTGCCAGCACCCACGGAGCTCCCGGGGTCTATGGCTACACCTTC. It translates to CASTHGAPGVYGYTF. The chain has TRBV28 and TRBJ1-2, with unresolved D. This CDR3 comprises 15 residues. V shed 7 bases and J shed 4 bases, with 19 bases lying between them. CDR1 and CDR2 from the germline V gene are MDHEN and SYDVKM.

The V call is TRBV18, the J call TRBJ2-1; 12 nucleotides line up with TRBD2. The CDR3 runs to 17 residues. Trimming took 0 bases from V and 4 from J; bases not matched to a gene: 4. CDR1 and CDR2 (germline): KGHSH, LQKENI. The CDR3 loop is CASSPPSSGRVYNEQFF. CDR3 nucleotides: TGTGCCAGCTCACCACCGTCTAGCGGGAGGGTATACAATGAGCAGTTCTTC.

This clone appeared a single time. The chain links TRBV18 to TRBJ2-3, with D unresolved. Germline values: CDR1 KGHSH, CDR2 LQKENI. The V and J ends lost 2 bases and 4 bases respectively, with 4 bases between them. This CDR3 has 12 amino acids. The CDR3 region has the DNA TGTGCCAGCTCACCAAGCTCAGATACGCAGTATTTT. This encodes CASSPSSDTQYF.

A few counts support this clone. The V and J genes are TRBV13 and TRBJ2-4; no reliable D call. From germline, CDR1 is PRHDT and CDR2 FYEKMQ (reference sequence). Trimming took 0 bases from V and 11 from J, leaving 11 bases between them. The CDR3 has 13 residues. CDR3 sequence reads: CASSLGRSFLQYF. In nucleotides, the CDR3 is TGTGCCAGCAGCTTAGGCCGGAGTTTCCTTCAGTACTTC. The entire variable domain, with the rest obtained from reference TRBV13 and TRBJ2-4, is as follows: AAGVIQSPRHLIKEKRETATLKCYPIPRHDTVYWYQQGPGQDPQFLISFYEKMQSDKGSIPDRFSAQQFSDYHSELNMSSLELGDSALYFCASSLGRSFLQYFGAGTRLSVL.

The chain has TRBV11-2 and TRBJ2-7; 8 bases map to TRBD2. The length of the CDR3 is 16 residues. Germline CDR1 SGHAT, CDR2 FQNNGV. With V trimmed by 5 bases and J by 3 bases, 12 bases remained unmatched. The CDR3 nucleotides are TGTGCCAGCAGCCCGGGGGGGGCGGGAGTCTTCTACGAGCAGTACTTC. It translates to CASSPGGAGVFYEQYF.

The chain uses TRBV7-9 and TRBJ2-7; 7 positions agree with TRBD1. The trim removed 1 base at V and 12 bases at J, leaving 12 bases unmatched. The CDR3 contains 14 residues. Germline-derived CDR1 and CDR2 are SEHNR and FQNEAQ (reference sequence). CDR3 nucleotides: TGTGCCAGCAGCTTAGTGGGGACAGTGAGTCCGTGGTACTTC. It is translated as CASSLVGTVSPWYF. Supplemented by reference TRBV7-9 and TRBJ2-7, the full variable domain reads DTGVSQNPRHKITKRGQNVTFRCDPISEHNRLYWYRQTLGQGPEFLTYFQNEAQLEKSRLLSDRFSAERPKGSFSTLEIQRTEQGDSAMYLCASSLVGTVSPWYFGPGTRLTVT.